This T cell receptor beta chain was found in a study of Ad26.COV2.S vaccination and SARS-CoV-2 variants. Study details: Once, or twice with 56 days between doses, Ad26.COV2.S was given intramuscularly.

Treatment defined: approximately 18 received Ad26.COV2.S at low or high dose, single or two shots; 5 received placebo; per-sample allocation not given. Each sample was drawn 63 days after the first injection (of vaccine or placebo). To note about this clone: What it recognizes is unknown.

CDR3 size: 14 residues. V lost 8 bases and J lost 5, with 15 bases in between. Germline CDR1 is SNHLY and CDR2 is FYNNEI. The assay was immunoSEQ multiplex PCR, and TCRdb's table has in-frame clones only and misses some. The sample records 350,000 to 500,000 clones, about 90% being singletons. Regarding the study as a whole: CD8+ and CD4+ T cells specific for spike reportedly responded with substantial breadth after vaccination. Among vaccine recipients, spike-specific TCR breadth exceeded that of placebo recipients.

The chain recombines TRBV2 with TRBJ2-2; tentatively, D is TRBD1 (5 bases). The sequencing here drew on peripheral blood, taken in a trial of Ad26.COV2.S vaccine versus placebo. The clonotype was recovered from a person between 18 and 65 years old who received the Ad26.COV2.S COVID-19 vaccine or a placebo. The CDR3 region has the DNA TGTGCCAGCTTAACCGCCAGACAGACCGGGGAGCTGTTTTTT. Protein: CASLTARQTGELFF.